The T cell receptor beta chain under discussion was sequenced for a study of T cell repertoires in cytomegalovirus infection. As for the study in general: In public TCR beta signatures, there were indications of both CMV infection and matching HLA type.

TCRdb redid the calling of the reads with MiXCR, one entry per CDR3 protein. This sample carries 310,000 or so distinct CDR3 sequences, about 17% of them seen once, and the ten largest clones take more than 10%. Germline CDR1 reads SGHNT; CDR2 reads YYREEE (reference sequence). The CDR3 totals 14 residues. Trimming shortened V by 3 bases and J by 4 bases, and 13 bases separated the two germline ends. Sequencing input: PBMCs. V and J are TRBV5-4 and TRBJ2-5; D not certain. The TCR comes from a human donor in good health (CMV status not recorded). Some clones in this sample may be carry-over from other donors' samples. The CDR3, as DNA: TGTGCCAGCAGCTCCCCATTAAAAGGAGAGACCCAGTACTTC. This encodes CASSSPLKGETQYF. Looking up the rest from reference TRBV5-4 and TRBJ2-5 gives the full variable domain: ETGVTQSPTHLIKTRGQQVTLRCSSQSGHNTVSWYQQALGQGPQFIFQYYREEENGRGNFPPRFSGLQFPNYSSELNVNALELDDSALYLCASSSPLKGETQYFGPGTRLLVL.